Listed here is a single T cell receptor beta chain. Germline CDR1 and CDR2: LGHDT and YNNKEL (reference sequence). This CDR3 is 16 amino acids long. Trimming took off 1 base at V and 5 bases at J, with 15 bases between the two ends. This entry belongs to a study of blood T cell repertoires in COVID-19. Study details: Material from acute and convalescent COVID-19 was sourced from the United States, Italy and Spain. T cells, B-cell-depleted T cells, or PBMCs supplied cDNA or gDNA.

In the authors' methods: Researchers report that nucleated cell counts were estimated from reference gene primer amplification. Produced via immunoSEQ multiplex PCR; TCRdb's table is partial and in-frame only. V, J and clone size are those of that table, while D and trimming were read from the DNA. The sample contains around 300,000 clones, around 89% of which appear only once. Sequencing used peripheral blood. This clonotype was sampled from a woman between 45 and 60 years old with active or convalescent COVID-19. The V and J genes are TRBV3-1 (or the pseudogene TRBV3-2) and TRBJ2-1; D may be TRBD2 (6 bases). The CDR3 region is CASSQGGGRLHNEQFF. CDR3 nucleotide sequence: TGTGCCAGCAGCCAAGGTGGGGGGAGGCTCCACAATGAGCAGTTCTTC.